A single T cell receptor (beta chain) is shown here with its context. The antigen is unknown. Germline and genes: mouse. The CDR3 end falls 4 residues outside the read, so it is completed with the germline J gene. These data are taken from a study of CD8+ T cells in alopecia areata. Study observations and caveats: It was less clear whether patients shared TCRs than it was in mice, possibly because of HLA. Across lesional scalp, and particularly alopecia totalis/universalis, clonality surpassed that of normal scalp.

Investigators isolated RNA and reverse transcribed it into cDNA to act as the sequencing template. Profiled with immunoSEQ multiplex PCR; TCRdb holds only in-frame clones, not every one. The sample has approximately 300,000 clones, none seen only once; the top ten hold approximately 1.2%. The authors sorted pooled cutaneous lymph node cells using CD4, CD8alpha, NKG2D, NKG2ACE and other markers. CDR1 NNHDY and CDR2 SYVADS come from the germline V gene. CDR3 length equals 13 residues. The V gene end was trimmed by 5 bases and the J gene end by 2 bases; junction bases not matched to a gene: 1. The J gene is TRBJ2-7, the V gene TRBV13-3; TRBD2 aligns across 10 bases. Source material: CD4+ T cells sorted from a lymph node. This TCR was sampled from a C3H/HeJ mouse with alopecia areata. The MHC haplotype of the strain is H2-k. The CDR3 spells CASRTGGTYEQYF. The CDR3 bases that were read are TGTGCCAGCAGGACTGGGGGGACCTAT.